Listed below are T cell receptor beta chains from one sample, sequenced in a study of T-cell memory formation after mild COVID-19. MiXCR, run by TCRdb on the 5' RACE reads, gives a single entry per CDR3 protein. The sample contains roughly 600,000 distinct CDR3 sequences, approximately 19% of which appear only once. The specimen was PBMCs or a T cell subset sorted from them (not recorded which). The receptors derive from an adult woman who had mild COVID-19 (a few samples of this study predate the infection). Cell type and time point are not known. Each CDR3 is given with its conserved first and last residue. D genes are given only for firm matches. The size entry is marked missing in some rows and otherwise reads once, few, many or a size class.

D gene: -; clone size: -; J gene: TRBJ2-4; V gene: TRBV7-9; CDR3 protein: CASSLDGVAKNIQYF; CDR3 DNA: TGTGCCAGCAGCTTAGATGGCGTCGCCAAAAACATTCAGTACTTC
D gene: -; clone size: -; J gene: TRBJ1-3; V gene: TRBV18; CDR3 protein: CASSPWDRSSGNTIYF; CDR3 DNA: TGTGCCAGCTCACCATGGGACCGCAGCTCTGGAAACACCATATATTTT
D gene: TRBD2; clone size: -; J gene: TRBJ2-7; V gene: TRBV6-2/TRBV6-3; CDR3 protein: CASSPPGLALPYEQYF; CDR3 DNA: TGTGCCAGCAGCCCGCCGGGACTAGCGTTACCCTACGAGCAGTACTTC
D gene: -; clone size: few; J gene: TRBJ2-1; V gene: TRBV3-1; CDR3 protein: CASSQAGERYNEQFF; CDR3 DNA: TGTGCCAGCAGCCAAGCGGGGGAGCGGTACAATGAGCAGTTCTTC
D gene: TRBD2; clone size: few; J gene: TRBJ2-2; V gene: TRBV27; CDR3 protein: CASSSGSGAGELFF; CDR3 DNA: TGTGCCAGCAGTAGCGGGAGTGGTGCCGGGGAGCTGTTTTTT
D gene: -; clone size: few; J gene: TRBJ1-2; V gene: TRBV3-1; CDR3 protein: CASRPDVPGYGYTF; CDR3 DNA: TGTGCCAGCAGACCAGACGTCCCGGGGTATGGCTACACCTTC
D gene: -; clone size: few; J gene: TRBJ2-7; V gene: TRBV27; CDR3 protein: CASSLSEASVFYEQYF; CDR3 DNA: TGTGCCAGCAGTTTATCCGAGGCGAGCGTCTTCTACGAGCAGTACTTC
D gene: TRBD2; clone size: -; J gene: TRBJ2-3; V gene: TRBV7-9; CDR3 protein: CASSPLGSGDTDTQYF; CDR3 DNA: TGTGCCAGCAGCCCGCTTGGTAGCGGGGACACAGATACGCAGTATTTT
D gene: TRBD2; clone size: few; J gene: TRBJ2-1; V gene: TRBV5-6; CDR3 protein: CASSFGTKEGRDF; CDR3 DNA: TGTGCCAGCAGCTTCGGGACTAAGGAGGGAAGGGACTTC
D gene: TRBD2; clone size: -; J gene: TRBJ2-1; V gene: TRBV12-3/TRBV12-4; CDR3 protein: CASSSREGNEQFF; CDR3 DNA: TGTGCCAGCAGTTCACGGGAGGGCAATGAGCAGTTCTTC
D gene: -; clone size: few; J gene: TRBJ2-1; V gene: TRBV20-1; CDR3 protein: CSARGETSRAAEQFF; CDR3 DNA: TGCAGTGCTAGGGGGGAGACCTCAAGGGCGGCTGAGCAGTTCTTC
D gene: -; clone size: few; J gene: TRBJ2-3; V gene: TRBV6-6; CDR3 protein: CASSHLEDTQYF; CDR3 DNA: TGTGCCAGCAGCCACCTAGAAGATACGCAGTATTTT
D gene: -; clone size: few; J gene: TRBJ1-6; V gene: TRBV27; CDR3 protein: CASSPRGEVNSPLHF; CDR3 DNA: TGTGCCAGCAGCCCGAGAGGGGAGGTTAATTCACCCCTCCACTTT